This T cell receptor (beta chain) was documented in a study of blood T cell repertoires in COVID-19. Only a few counts were recorded for this clone. Assay used: immunoSEQ multiplex PCR; TCRdb lists only in-frame clones, some missing. This sample has about 240,000 clones, with approximately 85% found just once. The germline V gene encodes CDR1 SGHRS and CDR2 YFSETQ. The J segment lost 5 bases and the V segment lost 0 bases, leaving 5 bases of the junction unmatched. The CDR3 sequence is 15 residues long. This TCR was recovered from a man aged 50 to 59 with COVID-19, enrolled during active disease. Sequenced input: peripheral blood. The chain employs TRBV5-1 and TRBJ1-3, with 7 bases lining up with TRBD1. The chain's CDR3 is CASSLEGQSRNTIYF. In DNA form, the CDR3 reads TGCGCCAGCAGCTTGGAGGGACAGAGTCGAAACACCATATATTTT.